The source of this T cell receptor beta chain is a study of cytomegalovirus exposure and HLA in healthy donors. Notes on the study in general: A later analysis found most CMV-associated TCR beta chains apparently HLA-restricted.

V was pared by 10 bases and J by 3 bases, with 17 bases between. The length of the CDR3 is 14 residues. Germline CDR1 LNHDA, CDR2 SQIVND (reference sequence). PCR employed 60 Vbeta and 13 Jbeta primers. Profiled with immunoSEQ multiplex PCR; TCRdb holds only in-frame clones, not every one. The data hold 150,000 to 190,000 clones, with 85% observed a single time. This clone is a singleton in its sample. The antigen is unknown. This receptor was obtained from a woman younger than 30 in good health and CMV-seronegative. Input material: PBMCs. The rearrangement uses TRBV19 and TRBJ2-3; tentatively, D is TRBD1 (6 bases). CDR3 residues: CATNRDHLTDTQYF. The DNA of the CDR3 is TGTGCCACAAACAGGGATCACCTAACAGATACGCAGTATTTT.